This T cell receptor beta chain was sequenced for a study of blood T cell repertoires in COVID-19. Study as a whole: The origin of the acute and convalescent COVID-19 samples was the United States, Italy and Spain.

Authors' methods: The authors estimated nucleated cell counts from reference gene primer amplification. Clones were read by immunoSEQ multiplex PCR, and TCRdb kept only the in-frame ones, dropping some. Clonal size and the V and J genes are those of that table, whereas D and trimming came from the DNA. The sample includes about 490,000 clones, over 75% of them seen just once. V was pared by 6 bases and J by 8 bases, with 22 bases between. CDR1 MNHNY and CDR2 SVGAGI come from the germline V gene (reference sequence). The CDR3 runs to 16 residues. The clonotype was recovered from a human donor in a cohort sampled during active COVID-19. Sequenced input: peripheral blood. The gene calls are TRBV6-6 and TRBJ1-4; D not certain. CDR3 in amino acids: CASRHPTSGQTEKLFF. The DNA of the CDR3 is TGTGCCAGCAGACATCCGACCAGCGGTCAGACGGAAAAACTGTTTTTT.